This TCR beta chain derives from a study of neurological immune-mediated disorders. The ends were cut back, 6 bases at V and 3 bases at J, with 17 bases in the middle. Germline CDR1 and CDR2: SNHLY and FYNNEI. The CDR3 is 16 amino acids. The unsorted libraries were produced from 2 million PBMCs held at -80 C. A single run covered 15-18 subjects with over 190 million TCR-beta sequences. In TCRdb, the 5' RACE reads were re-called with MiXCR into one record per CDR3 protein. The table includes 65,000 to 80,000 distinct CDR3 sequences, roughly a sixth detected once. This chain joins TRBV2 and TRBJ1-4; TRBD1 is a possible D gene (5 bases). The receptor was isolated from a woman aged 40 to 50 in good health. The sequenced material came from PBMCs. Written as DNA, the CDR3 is TGTGCCAGCAGCAAAACATGGGTACAGGCTAATGAAAAACTGTTTTTT. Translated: CASSKTWVQANEKLFF.